Sequencing of this T cell receptor beta chain was carried out in a study of shared clonotypes between healthy human individuals. A CD45RA+ naive subset and a CD45RA-negative memory subset were split from CD4+ cells. Only in-frame clones appear in the TCRdb table, and some are missing; sequencing was by immunoSEQ multiplex PCR. The sample shows around 2.5 million clones, roughly 93% of them seen only once. Study-wide points: The authors sampled blood alone, and tissue repertoires likely differ.

This clone was observed a single time. Its antigen is not known. CDR3 length: 15 amino acids. Germline V CDR1 and CDR2: MNHNS, SASEGT. V was pared by 8 bases and J by 3 bases, with 9 bases of the junction left unmatched. The sample taken for sequencing was naive CD4+ T cells from PBMCs. The subset here: CD45RA+ positively selected. The chain recombines TRBV6-1 with TRBJ1-4, with 7 bases that match TRBD1. This sequence was found in a man younger than 30 in good health. Some clones in this sample may be carry-over from other donors' samples. The chain's CDR3 is CASLTRDRSNEKLFF. The CDR3 bases are TGTGCCAGCCTTACCCGGGACAGATCTAATGAAAAACTGTTTTTT.